The sequence of this TCR beta chain was determined in a study of blood T cell repertoires in COVID-19. Overall study context: COVID-19 samples from acute and convalescent phases originated in the United States, Italy and Spain. The cDNA or gDNA used as material had been derived from T cells, B-cell-depleted T cells, or PBMCs.

Per the study methods: Amplification from reference gene primers served as the basis for estimated nucleated cell counts. Data came from immunoSEQ multiplex PCR; TCRdb stores just in-frame clones and leaves some out. The DNA was the basis for D and trimming; V, J and clone size are from that table. The sample yields fewer than 250,000 clones, 70% to 90% seen once. The CDR3 is 14 amino acids. Trimming stripped 3 bases from V and 10 bases from J, with 16 bases between. Germline V CDR1 and CDR2: KGHSH, LQKENI. The material sequenced was peripheral blood. This receptor was taken from a woman in her seventies with acute or convalescent COVID-19. The chain joins TRBV18 to TRBJ2-1; maybe TRBD1 (7 bases). The CDR3 is CASSPPSGGKEQFF. In DNA, the CDR3 is TGTGCCAGCTCACCCCCCTCAGGGGGGAAAGAGCAGTTCTTC.